These 20 T cell receptor beta chains share one sample of origin, sequenced in a study of T cell responses to AZD1222 COVID-19 vaccine. TCRdb's copy holds only in-frame clones and misses some; the assay was immunoSEQ multiplex PCR. The table lists 250,000 to 300,000 clones, around 93% of them singletons. Sequenced here: peripheral blood, sampled 28 days after the second AZD1222 dose. These receptors were obtained from an adult who received the AZD1222 COVID-19 vaccine.

V and J are TRBV30 and TRBJ2-3; no clear D gene. CDR1 is GTSNPN and CDR2 is SVGIG in the germline V gene (reference sequence). The V end was cut by 0 bases, the J end by 4 bases, with 8 bases between. CDR3 length: 13 residues. CDR3 bases: TGTGCCTGGAGTGTTACGGGCGCAGATACGCAGTATTTT. Protein: CAWSVTGADTQYF.

This clone was picked up one time. The chain has TRBV2 and TRBJ1-5; the match to TRBD1 covers 10 bases. Germline loops: CDR1 SNHLY, CDR2 FYNNEI. The CDR3 consists of 13 residues. The V segment lost 7 bases and the J segment 5 bases; nucleotides outside the gene matches: 2. The CDR3 protein is CASNGQGDQPQHF. The DNA for the CDR3 is TGTGCCAGCAATGGACAGGGGGATCAGCCCCAGCATTTT.

CDR3 DNA sequence: TGTGCCAGTAACCCGACAGGGGAGGGGTACGAGCAGTACTTC. Translating gives CASNPTGEGYEQYF. V is TRBV19 and J is TRBJ2-7; possibly TRBD1 for D (8 bases). V was clipped by 7 bases and J by 4 bases, with 17 bases between them. Germline V gene sequence: CDR1 LNHDA, CDR2 SQIVND (reference sequence). CDR3 length: 14 residues.

This chain connects TRBV4-1 to TRBJ1-1; D not resolved. Germline CDR1 MGHRA, CDR2 YSYEKL. The CDR3 length is 13 residues. V shed 4 bases and J shed 5 bases, with 11 bases lying between them. The CDR3 DNA reads TGCGCCAGCAGCCCTCCCCCGGGGACTGAAGCTTTCTTT. Translating it yields CASSPPPGTEAFF.

This sequence joins TRBV24-1 and TRBJ2-5; D gene unclear. The CDR3 spans 16 residues. Germline values: CDR1 KGHDR, CDR2 SFDVKD. Trimming left V 2 bases short and J 2 bases short, with 14 bases between. CDR3 loop: CATSDSSWPAQETQYF. The CDR3, as DNA: TGTGCCACCAGTGATTCAAGTTGGCCAGCTCAAGAGACCCAGTACTTC.

The rearrangement joins TRBV6-2 or TRBV6-3 to TRBJ1-2; D not resolved. CDR3 length: 12 residues. Germline CDR1 MNHEY, CDR2 SVGEGT. The ends were cut back, 2 bases at V and 0 bases at J, with 1 base in the middle. The CDR3 protein is CASSYPNYGYTF. As DNA, the CDR3 is TGTGCCAGCAGTTACCCTAACTATGGCTACACCTTC.

V gene TRBV19 combines with J gene TRBJ1-6; the match to TRBD1 covers 9 bases. V lost 6 bases to trimming and J lost 6 bases; unmatched junction nucleotides: 6. Looked up from germline, CDR1 is LNHDA and CDR2 is SQIVND (reference sequence). The CDR3 spans 15 residues. DNA for the CDR3: TGTGCCAGTAGGATACAGGGGGCAAGTAATTCACCCCTCCACTTT. This translates into CASRIQGASNSPLHF.

This rearrangement joins TRBV18 to TRBJ1-1, with 9 bases fitting TRBD1. The CDR3 totals 16 residues. V trimming: 3 bases; J trimming: 0 bases; junction bases outside the gene matches: 5. Germline CDR1 is KGHSH and CDR2 is LQKENI. In DNA, the CDR3 is TGTGCCAGCTCACCGCCGGGACAGGGCTTGAACACTGAAGCTTTCTTT. It translates to CASSPPGQGLNTEAFF.

The chain employs TRBV11-2 and TRBJ2-7; D is ambiguous. The CDR3 totals 14 residues. Trimming shortened V by 5 bases and J by 0 bases, and 11 bases separated the two germline ends. Germline values: CDR1 SGHAT, CDR2 FQNNGV. The CDR3 is CASSPRRLSYEQYF. CDR3 DNA sequence: TGTGCCAGCAGCCCCCGCAGGCTCTCCTACGAGCAGTACTTC.

V is TRBV6-2 or TRBV6-3 and J is TRBJ1-5; D remains ambiguous. This CDR3 region has 15 residues. V lost 0 bases to trimming and J lost 3 bases, with 9 bases between them. CDR1 and CDR2 from the germline V gene are MNHEY and SVGEGT. This chain's CDR3 is CASSYSMGSNQPQHF. The CDR3 coding sequence is TGTGCCAGCAGTTACTCGATGGGCTCCAATCAGCCCCAGCATTTT.

The rearrangement uses TRBV5-1 and TRBJ2-5; possible D gene TRBD1, 5 bases. Trimming shortened V by 2 bases and J by 4 bases, and 18 bases separated the two germline ends. The germline V gene has CDR1 SGHRS and CDR2 YFSETQ. The length of the CDR3 is 16 residues. The CDR3 reads CASSLYVGSQGETQYF. CDR3 nucleotides: TGCGCCAGCAGCTTATATGTGGGTAGCCAGGGAGAGACCCAGTACTTC.

CDR3 coding DNA: TGTGCCAGCAGACGTTCCTGGGGGTATGACGAAAAACTGTTTTTT. This sequence encodes CASRRSWGYDEKLFF. The chain links TRBV6-5 to TRBJ1-4, with D maybe TRBD1 (5 bases). The germline V gene has CDR1 MNHEY and CDR2 SVGAGI. V was trimmed by 6 bases and J by 8 bases, leaving 19 bases between them. The length of the CDR3 is 15 residues.

The chain links TRBV9 to TRBJ1-2; 7 nucleotides align to TRBD1. Germline values: CDR1 SGDLS, CDR2 YYNGEE. The CDR3 runs to 14 residues. Unmatched junction bases numbered 8, after V lost 4 bases and J lost 5 bases. CDR3 sequence: CASSPEGTAYGYTF. For the CDR3, the DNA is TGTGCCAGCAGCCCAGAAGGGACAGCTTATGGCTACACCTTC.

The chain uses TRBV5-8 and TRBJ1-5; 7 bases map to TRBD1. This CDR3 comprises 15 residues. After removal of 2 bases from V and 1 base from J, the junction contained 3 bases not matched to a gene. Germline V gene lookup returns CDR1 SGHTS and CDR2 YDEGEE. Here the CDR3 reads CASSFQGGSNQPQHF. CDR3 bases: TGTGCCAGCAGCTTCCAGGGGGGCAGCAATCAGCCCCAGCATTTT.

This chain uses TRBV12-3 or TRBV12-4 with TRBJ1-2, with D possibly TRBD1 on 5 matching bases. Between the trimmed V and J ends, which lost 3 bases and 6 bases, there was a span of 11 bases. This CDR3 contains 13 residues. CDR3 DNA: TGTGCCAGCAGTTTTAGGCAGGGTCATGGCTACACCTTC. It is translated as CASSFRQGHGYTF.

J is TRBJ2-3 and V is TRBV7-3, with TRBD1 identical over 7 bases. Per germline, CDR1 SGHTA and CDR2 FQGTGA. There are 13 residues in the CDR3. Trimming took 2 bases from V and 9 from J; bases not matched to a gene: 5. For the CDR3, the DNA is TGTGCCAGCAGCTTAGATATACAGGGGACGCAGTATTTT. Its protein is CASSLDIQGTQYF.

V gene TRBV27 combines with J gene TRBJ2-1; D ambiguous. The V end lost 5 bases, the J end lost 9 bases, and 17 bases lay between the germline ends. CDR3 length: 14 amino acids. Germline V gene data show CDR1 as MNHEY and CDR2 as SMNVEV (reference sequence). CDR3 sequence: CASSILASPVEQFF. The CDR3 bases are TGTGCCAGCAGTATATTAGCTTCCCCCGTTGAGCAGTTCTTC.

This chain links TRBV5-1 with TRBJ1-1; 8 nucleotides align to TRBD1. Germline V lookup: CDR1 SGHRS, CDR2 YFSETQ. The length of the CDR3 is 13 residues. V was pared by 3 bases and J by 4 bases, with 2 bases of the junction left unmatched. The CDR3 region is CASSSQGATEAFF. The CDR3 DNA reads as TGCGCCAGCAGCTCCCAGGGGGCCACTGAAGCTTTCTTT.

The chain couples TRBV7-9 to TRBJ1-1; no definite D call. V was clipped by 3 bases and J by 5 bases, with 4 bases between them. This CDR3 spans 11 amino acids. Germline CDR1 reads SEHNR; CDR2 reads FQNEAQ (reference sequence). The CDR3 here is CASSLRTEAFF. Here the CDR3 DNA reads TGTGCCAGCAGCTTGCGGACTGAAGCTTTCTTT.

This sequence joins TRBV7-2 and TRBJ1-6; D uncertain. This CDR3 is built from 12 residues. Trimming left V 3 bases short and J 7 bases short, with 4 bases between. The germline gives CDR1 SGHTA, CDR2 FQGNSA. The CDR3 spells CASSFGNSPLHF. The CDR3 bases are TGTGCCAGCAGCTTTGGGAATTCACCCCTCCACTTT. The full variable domain, completed using reference TRBV7-2 and TRBJ1-6, is GAGVSQSPSNKVTEKGKDVELRCDPISGHTALYWYRQSLGQGLEFLIYFQGNSAPDKSGLPSDRFSAERTGGSVSTLTIQRTQQEDSAVYLCASSFGNSPLHFGNGTRLTVT.